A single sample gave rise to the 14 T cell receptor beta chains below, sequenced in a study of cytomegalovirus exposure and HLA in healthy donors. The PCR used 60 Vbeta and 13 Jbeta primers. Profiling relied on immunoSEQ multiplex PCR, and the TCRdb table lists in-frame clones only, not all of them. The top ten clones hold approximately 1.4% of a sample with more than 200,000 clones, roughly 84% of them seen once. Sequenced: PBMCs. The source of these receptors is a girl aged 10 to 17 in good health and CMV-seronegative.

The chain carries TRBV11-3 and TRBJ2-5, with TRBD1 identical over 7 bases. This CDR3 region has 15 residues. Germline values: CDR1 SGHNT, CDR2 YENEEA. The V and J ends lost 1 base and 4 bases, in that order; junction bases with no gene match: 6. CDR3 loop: CASSLGSAGGETQYF. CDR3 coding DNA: TGTGCCAGCAGCTTAGGATCGGCAGGGGGAGAGACCCAGTACTTC.

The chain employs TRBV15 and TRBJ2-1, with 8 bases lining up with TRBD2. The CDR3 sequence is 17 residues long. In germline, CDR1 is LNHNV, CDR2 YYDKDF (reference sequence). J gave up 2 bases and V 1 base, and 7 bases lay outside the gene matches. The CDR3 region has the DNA TGTGCCACCAGCAGAGTGAGCGGGGGCCTCGCCTACAATGAGCAGTTCTTC. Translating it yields CATSRVSGGLAYNEQFF.

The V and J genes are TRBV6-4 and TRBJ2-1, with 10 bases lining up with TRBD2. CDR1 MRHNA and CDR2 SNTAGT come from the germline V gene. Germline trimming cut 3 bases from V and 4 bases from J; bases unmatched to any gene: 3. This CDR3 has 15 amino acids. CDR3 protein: CASSDGLAAYNEQFF. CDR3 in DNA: TGTGCCAGCAGTGATGGACTAGCGGCTTACAATGAGCAGTTCTTC.

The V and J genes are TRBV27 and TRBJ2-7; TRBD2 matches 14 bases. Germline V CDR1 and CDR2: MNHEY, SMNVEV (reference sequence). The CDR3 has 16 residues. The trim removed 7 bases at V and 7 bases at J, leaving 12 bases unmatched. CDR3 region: CASTPLGLAGAGEQYF. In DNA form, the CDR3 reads TGTGCCAGCACCCCCTTGGGACTAGCGGGAGCAGGGGAGCAGTACTTC.

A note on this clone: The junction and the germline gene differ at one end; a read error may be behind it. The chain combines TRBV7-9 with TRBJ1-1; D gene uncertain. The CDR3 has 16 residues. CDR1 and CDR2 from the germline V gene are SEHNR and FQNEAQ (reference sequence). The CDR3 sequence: CSSSLVFAAGGPEAFF. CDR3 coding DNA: TGTTCCAGCAGCTTAGTATTCGCGGCAGGAGGGCCTGAAGCTTTCTTT.

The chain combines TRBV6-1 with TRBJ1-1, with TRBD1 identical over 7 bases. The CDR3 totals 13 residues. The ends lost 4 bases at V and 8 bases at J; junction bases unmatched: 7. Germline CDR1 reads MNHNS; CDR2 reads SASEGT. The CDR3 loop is CASSAPGTAEAFF. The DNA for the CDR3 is TGTGCCAGCAGTGCACCCGGGACAGCAGAAGCTTTCTTT.

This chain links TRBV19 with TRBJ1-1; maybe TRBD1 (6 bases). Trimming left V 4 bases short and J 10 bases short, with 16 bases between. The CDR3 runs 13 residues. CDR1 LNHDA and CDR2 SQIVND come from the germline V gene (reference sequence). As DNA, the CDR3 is TGTGCCAGTAGTACTGACAGGTTTTTTGGAGCTTTCTTT. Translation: CASSTDRFFGAFF.

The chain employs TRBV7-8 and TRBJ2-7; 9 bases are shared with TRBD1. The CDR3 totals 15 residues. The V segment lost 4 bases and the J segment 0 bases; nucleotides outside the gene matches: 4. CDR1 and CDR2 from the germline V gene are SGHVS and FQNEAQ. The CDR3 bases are TGTGCCAGCAGCTCGGGACAGGGACCCTCCTACGAGCAGTACTTC. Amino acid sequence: CASSSGQGPSYEQYF.

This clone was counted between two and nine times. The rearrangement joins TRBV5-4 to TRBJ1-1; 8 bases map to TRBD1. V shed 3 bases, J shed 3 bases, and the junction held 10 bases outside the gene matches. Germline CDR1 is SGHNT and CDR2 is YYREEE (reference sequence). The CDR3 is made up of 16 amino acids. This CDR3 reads CASSSGTGRSDTEAFF. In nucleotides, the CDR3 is TGTGCCAGCAGCTCCGGGACAGGTAGATCGGACACTGAAGCTTTCTTT.

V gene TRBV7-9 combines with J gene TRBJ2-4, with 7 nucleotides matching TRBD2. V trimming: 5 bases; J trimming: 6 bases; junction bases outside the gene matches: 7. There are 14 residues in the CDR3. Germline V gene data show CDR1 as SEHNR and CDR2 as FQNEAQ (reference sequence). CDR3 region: CASSLTSESNIQYF. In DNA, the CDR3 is TGTGCCAGCAGCCTTACTAGCGAGTCAAACATTCAGTACTTC.

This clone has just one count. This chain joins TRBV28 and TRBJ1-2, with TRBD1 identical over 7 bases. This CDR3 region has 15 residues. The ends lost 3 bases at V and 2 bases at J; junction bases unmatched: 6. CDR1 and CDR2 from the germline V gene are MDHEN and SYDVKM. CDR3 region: CASSFRGPDNYGYTF. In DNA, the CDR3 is TGTGCCAGCAGTTTTAGGGGGCCGGACAACTATGGCTACACCTTC.

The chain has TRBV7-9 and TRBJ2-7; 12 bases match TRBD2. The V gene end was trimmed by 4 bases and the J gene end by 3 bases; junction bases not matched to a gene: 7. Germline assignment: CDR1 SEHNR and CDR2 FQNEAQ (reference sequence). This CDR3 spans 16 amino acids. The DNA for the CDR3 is TGTGCCAGCAGCTCACAACTAGCGGGAGGCCACTACGAGCAGTACTTC. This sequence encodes CASSSQLAGGHYEQYF.

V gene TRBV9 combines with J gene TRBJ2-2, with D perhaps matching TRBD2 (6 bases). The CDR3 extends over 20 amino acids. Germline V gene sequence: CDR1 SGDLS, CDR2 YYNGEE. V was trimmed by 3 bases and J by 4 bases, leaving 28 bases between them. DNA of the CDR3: TGTGCCAGCAGCGACGGCCTAGGTTTAGCGGCGAAGAGGGGCACCGGGGAGCTGTTTTTT. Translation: CASSDGLGLAAKRGTGELFF.

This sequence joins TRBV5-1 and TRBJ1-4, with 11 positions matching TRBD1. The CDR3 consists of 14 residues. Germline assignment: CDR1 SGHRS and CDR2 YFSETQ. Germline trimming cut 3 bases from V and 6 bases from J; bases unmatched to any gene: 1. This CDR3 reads CASSSGQGDEKLFF. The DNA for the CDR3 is TGCGCCAGCAGCTCGGGACAGGGGGATGAAAAACTGTTTTTT.